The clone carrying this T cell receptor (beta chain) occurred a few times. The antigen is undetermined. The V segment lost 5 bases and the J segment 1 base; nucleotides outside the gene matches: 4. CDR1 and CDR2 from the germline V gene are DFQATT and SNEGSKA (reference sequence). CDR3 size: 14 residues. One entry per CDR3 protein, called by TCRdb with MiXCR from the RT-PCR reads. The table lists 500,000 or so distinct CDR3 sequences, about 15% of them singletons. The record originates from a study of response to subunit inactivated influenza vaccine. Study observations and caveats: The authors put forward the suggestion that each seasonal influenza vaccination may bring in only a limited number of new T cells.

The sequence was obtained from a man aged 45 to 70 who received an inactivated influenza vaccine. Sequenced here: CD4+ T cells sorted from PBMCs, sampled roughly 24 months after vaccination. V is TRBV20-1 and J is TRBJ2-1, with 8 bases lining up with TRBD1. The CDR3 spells CSAARGPSYNEQFF. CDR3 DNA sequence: TGCAGTGCTGCCAGGGGGCCTTCCTACAATGAGCAGTTCTTC.